The 15 T cell receptor beta chains given below trace back to one sample, sequenced in a study of T cells in Graves' hyperthyroidism and ophthalmopathy. RNA transcripts yielded amplified TCR beta CDR3 regions. TCR CDR3 regions were first amplified by RT-PCR with HTBI primers. TCRdb re-analysed the multiplex PCR reads in MiXCR, keeping a single row per CDR3 protein. The data contain nearly 600,000 distinct CDR3 sequences, 14% of them seen just once; the ten biggest clones take up roughly 5.5%. Sequencing was done on a sample of blood. The receptor set was obtained from a woman younger than 45 with Graves' hyperthyroidism that later progressed to Graves' ophthalmopathy.

In its sample, this clonotype was seen many times. V gene TRBV18 combines with J gene TRBJ2-5, with 9 bases fitting TRBD1. This CDR3 has 15 residues. With V trimmed by 1 base and J by 2 bases, 2 bases remained unmatched. Per germline, CDR1 KGHSH and CDR2 LQKENI. The chain's CDR3 is CASSPLGTGQETQYF. For the CDR3, the DNA is TGTGCCAGCTCACCACTGGGGACAGGGCAAGAGACCCAGTACTTC.

Ten or more counts support this clonotype. The chain recombines TRBV12-3 or TRBV12-4 with TRBJ1-6, with 7 bases fitting TRBD1. CDR3 size: 15 residues. Losses at the gene ends were 4 bases for V and 7 bases for J; bases not matched to a gene: 7. The CDR3 region has the DNA TGTGCCAGCAGTTCCGACAGGGACGGGAATTCACCCCTCCACTTT. This codes for CASSSDRDGNSPLHF.

The chain joins TRBV4-1 to TRBJ1-1; possibly TRBD1 for D (6 bases). Trimming pared 0 bases from V and 0 bases from J, leaving 17 bases between. CDR1 and CDR2 from the germline V gene are MGHRA and YSYEKL. The CDR3 is made up of 18 amino acids. CDR3 DNA sequence: TGCGCCAGCAGCCAAGATCCCCCATCTGGGACACTGAACACTGAAGCTTTCTTT. Encoded protein: CASSQDPPSGTLNTEAFF.

The J gene is TRBJ2-7, the V gene TRBV5-1, with 8 bases matching TRBD1. CDR1 is SGHRS, CDR2 YFSETQ, per germline. This CDR3 spans 18 amino acids. Trimming cost V 4 bases and J 0 bases; bases outside gene matches: 15. This chain's CDR3 is CASSLGQGQPSFSYEQYF. CDR3 DNA: TGCGCCAGCAGCCTTGGACAGGGACAACCTTCCTTCTCCTACGAGCAGTACTTC.

This clonotype has ten or more counts. This chain connects TRBV11-3 to TRBJ2-2; 10 bases are a match to TRBD1. The CDR3 consists of 17 residues. V lost 2 bases, J lost 5 bases, and 8 bases stayed unmatched. CDR1 and CDR2 from the germline V gene are SGHNT and YENEEA. CDR3 in amino acids: CASSLRVGQGGTGELFF. CDR3 sequence (DNA): TGTGCCAGCAGCTTAAGGGTCGGACAGGGGGGAACCGGGGAGCTGTTTTTT.

Ten or more counts support this clonotype. The chain uses TRBV28 and TRBJ2-1, with D unresolved. The CDR3 has 12 amino acids. Trimming shortened V by 5 bases and J by 6 bases, and 8 bases separated the two germline ends. Germline CDR1 reads MDHEN; CDR2 reads SYDVKM. The CDR3 DNA follows: TGTGCCAGCAGTGCACACCCCAATGAGCAGTTCTTC. It yields the protein CASSAHPNEQFF.

The chain is built from TRBV7-2 and TRBJ2-7; D call uncertain. CDR1 SGHTA and CDR2 FQGNSA come from the germline V gene. Trimming removed 3 bases from V and 4 bases from J, with 4 bases in between. The CDR3 spans 11 residues. This chain's CDR3 is CTSSFLYEQYF. Written as DNA, the CDR3 is TGTACCAGCAGCTTTTTGTACGAGCAGTACTTC.

This clonotype was seen a few times. The V call is TRBV27, the J call TRBJ2-1; D unresolved. Trimming stripped 9 bases from V and 0 bases from J, with 15 bases between. This CDR3 is 15 amino acids long. In germline, CDR1 is MNHEY, CDR2 SMNVEV (reference sequence). CDR3 amino acids: CASKDRSSSYNEQFF. CDR3 coding DNA: TGTGCCAGTAAGGACCGAAGTAGCTCCTACAATGAGCAGTTCTTC.

This clonotype was found many times. The chain joins TRBV7-3 to TRBJ2-3; TRBD2 aligns across 10 bases. The germline V gene has CDR1 SGHTA and CDR2 FQGTGA. V shed 5 bases and J 8 bases; nucleotides not matched to a gene: 10. The CDR3 contains 15 residues. The CDR3 here is CASSVRTSGPSTQYF. The CDR3 DNA reads as TGTGCCAGCAGCGTGAGGACTAGCGGCCCCAGTACGCAGTATTTT.

The genes are TRBV25-1 and TRBJ1-2, with D perhaps matching TRBD1 (5 bases). Germline V gene lookup returns CDR1 MGHDK and CDR2 SYGVNS. The CDR3 loop spans 13 amino acids. Trimming removed 8 bases at V and 8 bases at J, with 18 bases between. The CDR3 bases are TGTGCCAGCCGTCCAAGTCTGGGGGAGGGCTACACCTTC. Amino acids: CASRPSLGEGYTF.

This clonotype was detected ten times or more. The chain employs TRBV2 and TRBJ2-7; D might be TRBD1 (6 bases). CDR3 size: 15 residues. Between the trimmed V and J ends, which lost 6 bases and 3 bases, there was a span of 18 bases. Germline-derived CDR1 and CDR2 are SNHLY and FYNNEI. The CDR3 is CASSRNIDRLYEQYF. The CDR3 DNA is TGTGCCAGCAGCCGGAATATAGACAGGCTCTACGAGCAGTACTTC.

CDR3 nucleotide sequence: TGCGCCAGCAGCCCGCCTAACGGGGCTGAGGGCGAGCAGTACTTC. Translation gives CASSPPNGAEGEQYF. The genes are TRBV5-1 and TRBJ2-7; possibly TRBD1 or TRBD2 for D (5 bases each). The V and J ends lost 4 bases and 6 bases respectively, with 20 bases between them. The CDR3 extends over 15 amino acids. Germline CDR1 reads SGHRS; CDR2 reads YFSETQ.

This clonotype has a count of ten or more. The CDR3 reads CASSLDNTGGNTEAFF. The CDR3 DNA follows: TGCGCCAGCAGCTTGGATAATACAGGGGGTAACACTGAAGCTTTCTTT. The chain recombines TRBV5-1 with TRBJ1-1; 8 nucleotides match TRBD1. The CDR3 is 16 amino acids. The trim removed 0 bases at V and 2 bases at J, leaving 6 bases unmatched. Germline CDR1 SGHRS, CDR2 YFSETQ.

This clonotype was picked up many times. The chain joins TRBV27 to TRBJ1-1, with D uncertain. V dropped 2 bases and J dropped 2 bases, with 6 bases sitting between them. This CDR3 comprises 13 residues. CDR1 is MNHEY, CDR2 SMNVEV, per germline (reference sequence). Here the CDR3 DNA reads TGTGCCAGCAGTTTAAGGAAAAACACTGAAGCTTTCTTT. Encoded protein: CASSLRKNTEAFF.

This clonotype was detected many times. The chain employs TRBV2 and TRBJ2-7; 7 bases line up with TRBD2. This CDR3 is built from 15 residues. Germline V CDR1 and CDR2: SNHLY, FYNNEI. The junction had 8 bases not matched to a gene; V was cut back by 4 bases and J by 2 bases. The CDR3 protein is CASSVVRTRTYEQYF. The CDR3, as DNA: TGTGCCAGCAGTGTAGTTCGGACTAGGACCTACGAGCAGTACTTC.